This T cell receptor (beta chain) was recovered during a study of blood T cell repertoires in COVID-19. TCRdb's table, derived via immunoSEQ multiplex PCR, lists solely in-frame clones and lacks some. The table lists over 300,000 clones, nearly 90% of them singletons, with 6.5% to 7% in the top ten. The CDR3 totals 13 residues. The V gene lost 1 base and the J gene lost 5 bases, with 9 bases spanning the gap. CDR1 is SGHTA, CDR2 FQGTGA, per germline. The sequenced material came from peripheral blood. The J gene is TRBJ2-7, the V gene TRBV7-3; D unresolved. The TCR was taken from a man aged 18-30 years with active or convalescent COVID-19. This CDR3 reads CASSLNPADEQYF. CDR3 DNA sequence: TGTGCCAGCAGCTTAAATCCGGCGGACGAGCAGTACTTC.